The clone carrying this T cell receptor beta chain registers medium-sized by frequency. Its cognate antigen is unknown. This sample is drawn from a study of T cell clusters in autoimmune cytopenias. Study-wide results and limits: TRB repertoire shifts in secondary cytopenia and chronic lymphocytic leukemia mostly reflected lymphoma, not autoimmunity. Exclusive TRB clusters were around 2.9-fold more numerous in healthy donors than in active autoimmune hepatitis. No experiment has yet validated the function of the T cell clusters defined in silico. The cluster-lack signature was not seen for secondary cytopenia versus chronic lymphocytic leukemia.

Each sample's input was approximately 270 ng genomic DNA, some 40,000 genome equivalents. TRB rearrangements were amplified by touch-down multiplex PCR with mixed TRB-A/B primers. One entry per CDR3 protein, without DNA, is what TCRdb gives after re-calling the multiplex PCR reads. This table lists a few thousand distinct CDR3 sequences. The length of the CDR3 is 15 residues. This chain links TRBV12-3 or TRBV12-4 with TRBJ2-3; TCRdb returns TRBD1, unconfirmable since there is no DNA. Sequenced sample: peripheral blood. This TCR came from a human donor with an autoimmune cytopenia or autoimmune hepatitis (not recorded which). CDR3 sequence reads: CASRREQGAGDTQYF.